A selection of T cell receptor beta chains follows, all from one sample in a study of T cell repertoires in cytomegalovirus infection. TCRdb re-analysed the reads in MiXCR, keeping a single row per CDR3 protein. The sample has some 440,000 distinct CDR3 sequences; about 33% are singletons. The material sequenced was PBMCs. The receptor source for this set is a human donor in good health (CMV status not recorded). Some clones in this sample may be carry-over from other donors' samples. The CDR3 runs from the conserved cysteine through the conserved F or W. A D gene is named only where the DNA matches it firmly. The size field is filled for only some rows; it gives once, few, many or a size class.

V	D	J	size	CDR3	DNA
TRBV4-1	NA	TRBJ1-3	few	CASSQKPSNSGNTIYF	TGCGCCAGCAGCCAGAAACCATCTAACTCTGGAAACACCATATATTTT
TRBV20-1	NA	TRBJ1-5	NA	CSASIVSNQPQHF	TGCAGTGCTAGTATCGTCAGCAATCAGCCCCAGCATTTT
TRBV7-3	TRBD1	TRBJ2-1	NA	CASSLTRGGGEQFF	TGTGCCAGCAGCTTAACGCGAGGGGGCGGTGAGCAGTTCTTC
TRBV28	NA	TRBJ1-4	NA	CASSLVFRLATNEKLFF	TGTGCCAGCAGTTTGGTTTTCCGCCTTGCAACTAATGAAAAACTGTTTTTT
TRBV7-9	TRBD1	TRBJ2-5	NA	CASSLSTGAGETQYF	TGTGCCAGCAGCTTAAGTACAGGGGCCGGAGAGACCCAGTACTTC
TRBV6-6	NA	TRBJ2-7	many	CASTPPAGYEQYF	TGTGCCAGCACACCCCCGGCGGGTTACGAGCAGTACTTC
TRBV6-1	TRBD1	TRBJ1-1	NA	CASSDQSGGNTEAFF	TGTGCCAGCAGCGATCAATCAGGGGGTAATACTGAAGCTTTCTTT
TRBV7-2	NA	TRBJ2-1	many	CASSLGGSANEQFF	TGTGCCAGCAGCTTAGGAGGCAGTGCCAATGAGCAGTTCTTC
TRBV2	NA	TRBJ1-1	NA	CASSDLGGDGTEAFF	TGTGCCAGCAGTGATTTGGGCGGGGACGGCACTGAAGCTTTCTTT
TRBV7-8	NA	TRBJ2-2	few	CASSFPSGALKNTGELFF	TGTGCCAGCAGCTTCCCCTCGGGGGCCCTCAAGAACACCGGGGAGCTGTTTTTT
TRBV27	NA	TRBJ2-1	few	CASSPKGGYSSYNEQFF	TGTGCCAGCAGCCCTAAGGGGGGGTATAGCTCCTACAATGAGCAGTTCTTC
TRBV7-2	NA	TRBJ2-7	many	CASSLDSLAYEQYF	TGTGCCAGCAGCCTGGACAGTCTTGCCTACGAGCAGTACTTC
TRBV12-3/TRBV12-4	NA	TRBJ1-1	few	CASIAGGWTEAFF	TGTGCCAGCATCGCGGGGGGCTGGACTGAAGCTTTCTTT
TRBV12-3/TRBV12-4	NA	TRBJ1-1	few	CASTSLTGELEAFF	TGTGCCAGCACCTCTTTGACAGGCGAACTTGAAGCTTTCTTT
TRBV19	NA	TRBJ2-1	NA	CASSIDHKDIAYNEQFF	TGTGCCAGTAGTATAGATCATAAGGATATTGCTTACAATGAGCAGTTCTTC
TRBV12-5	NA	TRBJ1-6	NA	CASGPVPSYNSPLNF	TGTGCTAGTGGTCCAGTACCCTCCTATAATTCACCCCTCAACTTT
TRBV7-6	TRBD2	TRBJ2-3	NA	CASSLDSGESYAQYF	TGTGCCAGCAGCTTAGATAGCGGGGAGAGTTATGCGCAGTATTTT
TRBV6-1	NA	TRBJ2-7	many	CASSEDYEQYF	TGTGCCAGCAGTGAAGACTACGAGCAGTACTTC
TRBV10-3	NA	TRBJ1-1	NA	CAISESGGQGIEAFF	TGTGCCATCAGTGAGTCGGGGGGCCAGGGGATCGAAGCTTTCTTT
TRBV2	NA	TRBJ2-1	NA	CASTKQESSYNEQFF	TGTGCCAGCACTAAACAGGAGAGCTCCTACAATGAGCAGTTCTTC
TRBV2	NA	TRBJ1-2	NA	CASRPYIGMGYTF	TGTGCCAGCAGGCCCTACATCGGCATGGGCTACACCTTC
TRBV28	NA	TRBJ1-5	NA	CASQNGRRPQHF	TGTGCCAGCCAAAACGGCCGCCGGCCCCAGCATTTT
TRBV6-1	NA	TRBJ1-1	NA	CASSASTNGDTEAFF	TGTGCCAGCAGTGCTTCCACAAATGGGGACACTGAAGCTTTCTTT
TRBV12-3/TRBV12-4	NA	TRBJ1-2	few	CASTISPTSNGYTF	TGTGCCAGCACCATATCACCCACGAGTAATGGCTACACCTTC
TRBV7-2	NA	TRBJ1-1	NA	CASSLEQTGAFF	TGTGCCAGCAGCTTAGAACAGACTGGGGCTTTCTTT
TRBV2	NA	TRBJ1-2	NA	CASSGRGDTF	TGTGCCAGCAGCGGACGGGGGGACACCTTC
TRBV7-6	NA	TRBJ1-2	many	CASSLEGGGGYTF	TGTGCCAGCAGCTTAGAAGGGGGAGGTGGCTACACCTTC
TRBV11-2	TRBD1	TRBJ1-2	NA	CASSPVDRAIAWGYTF	TGTGCCAGCAGCCCCGTCGACAGGGCTATAGCATGGGGCTACACCTTC
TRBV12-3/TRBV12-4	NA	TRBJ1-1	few	CASSLGGLRTEAFF	TGTGCCAGCAGTTTGGGCGGGCTGCGGACTGAAGCTTTCTTT
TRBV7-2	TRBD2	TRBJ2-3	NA	CASSLVRGYTDTQYF	TGTGCCAGCAGCTTAGTGCGGGGGTACACAGATACGCAGTATTTT
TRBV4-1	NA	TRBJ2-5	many	CASSQEGGGATQYF	TGCGCCAGCAGCCAAGAAGGAGGGGGCGCGACCCAGTACTTC
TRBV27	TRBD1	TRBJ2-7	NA	CASSRDRGLGYEQYF	TGTGCCAGCAGTAGGGACAGGGGGCTAGGCTACGAGCAGTACTTC
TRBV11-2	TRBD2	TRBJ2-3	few	CASSFLAGGGITDTQYF	TGTGCCAGCAGCTTCTTAGCGGGGGGGGGGATCACAGATACGCAGTATTTT
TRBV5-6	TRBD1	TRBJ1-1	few	CASSLADRGMNTEAFF	TGTGCCAGCAGCTTGGCCGACAGGGGGATGAACACTGAAGCTTTCTTT
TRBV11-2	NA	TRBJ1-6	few	CASSLDGRLRDQGSPLHF	TGTGCCAGCAGCTTAGACGGACGGCTTCGGGACCAAGGCTCACCCCTCCACTTT
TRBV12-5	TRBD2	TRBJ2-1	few	CASGLVPTGGEQPDEQFF	TGTGCTAGTGGTTTGGTACCAACGGGGGGAGAACAGCCGGATGAGCAGTTCTTC
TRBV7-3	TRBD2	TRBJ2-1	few	CASSLRQASGSSYEQFF	TGTGCCAGCAGCCTAAGGCAGGCTAGCGGATCCAGTTATGAGCAGTTCTTC
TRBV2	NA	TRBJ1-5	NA	CASSPLVPFLGQPQHF	TGTGCCAGCAGCCCACTTGTCCCCTTTCTAGGACAGCCCCAGCATTTT
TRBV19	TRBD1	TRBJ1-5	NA	CASSIPGQRNQPQHF	TGTGCCAGTAGTATCCCGGGACAGCGGAATCAGCCCCAGCATTTT
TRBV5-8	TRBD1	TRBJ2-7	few	CASSSGQGGSYEQYF	TGTGCCAGCAGCTCAGGACAGGGAGGATCCTACGAGCAGTACTTC
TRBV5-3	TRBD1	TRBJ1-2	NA	CASSLVEQGAPYGYTF	TGTGCCAGCAGCTTGGTCGAACAGGGGGCACCCTATGGCTACACCTTC
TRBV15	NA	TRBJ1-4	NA	CATDPSRAGEKLFF	TGTGCCACCGACCCCTCGAGGGCCGGTGAAAAACTGTTTTTT
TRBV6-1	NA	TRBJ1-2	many	CASSVKGGYTF	TGTGCCAGCAGTGTCAAGGGAGGCTACACCTTC
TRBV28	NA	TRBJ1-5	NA	CASIVLLNSNHPQHF	TGTGCCAGCATTGTATTACTGAATAGCAATCATCCCCAGCATTTT
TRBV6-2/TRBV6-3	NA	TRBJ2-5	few	CASSYGRTYQETQYF	TGTGCCAGCAGTTACGGTAGGACGTACCAAGAGACCCAGTACTTC
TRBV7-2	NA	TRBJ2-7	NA	CVSSLVQGGEQYF	TGTGTTAGCAGCTTAGTACAGGGAGGCGAGCAGTACTTC
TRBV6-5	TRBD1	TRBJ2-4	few	CASSYSWDRGNIQYF	TGTGCCAGCAGTTACTCGTGGGACAGGGGGAACATTCAGTACTTC
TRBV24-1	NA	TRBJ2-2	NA	CAAGSSTYANTGELFF	TGTGCCGCCGGAAGCTCGACTTACGCGAACACCGGGGAGCTGTTTTTT
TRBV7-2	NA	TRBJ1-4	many	CASSLAEPSGVLFF	TGTGCCAGCAGCTTAGCAGAACCTTCTGGGGTGCTGTTTTTT
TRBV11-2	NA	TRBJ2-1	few	CASSLPQRGVYNEQFF	TGTGCCAGCAGCCTACCCCAGAGGGGGGTTTACAATGAGCAGTTCTTC
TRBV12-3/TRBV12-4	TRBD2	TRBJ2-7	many	CASSQLAGGLGGIYEQYF	TGTGCCAGCAGCCAACTAGCGGGGGGGCTAGGTGGTATCTACGAGCAGTACTTC
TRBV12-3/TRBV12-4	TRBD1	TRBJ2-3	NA	CASSFDRGTDTQYF	TGTGCCAGCAGTTTTGACAGGGGGACAGATACGCAGTATTTT
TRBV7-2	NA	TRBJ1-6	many	CASSLSEGVVSRSPLHF	TGTGCCAGCAGCTTGTCCGAGGGGGTTGTTTCCCGGTCACCCCTCCACTTT
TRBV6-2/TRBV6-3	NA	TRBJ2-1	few	CASSYKGGAYNEQFF	TGTGCCAGCAGTTACAAAGGGGGGGCCTACAATGAGCAGTTCTTC
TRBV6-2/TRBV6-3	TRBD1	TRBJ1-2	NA	CASSYAGTGDGYTF	TGTGCCAGCAGTTACGCCGGGACAGGGGATGGCTACACCTTC